This record covers a single T cell receptor (beta chain). Its antigen is not identified. This sample was taken from a study of glioma-infiltrating T cells. Per the germline V gene, CDR1 is SGHTA and CDR2 is FQGNSA. The CDR3 extends over 15 amino acids. V gave up 5 bases and J gave up 4 bases; unmatched junction bases: 10. Amplification of TCR alpha and beta CDR3 regions from RNA used iRepertoire nested multiplex PCR. Tissue mRNA or PBMC total RNA, roughly 100-400 ng, went into one-step reverse transcription and amplification. TCRdb independently ran MiXCR on the multiplex PCR reads; one entry per CDR3 protein. Of 150,000 to 200,000 distinct CDR3 sequences in the sample, around 42% are singletons; the top ten hold under 6.5%. Study results and caveats: Gliomas, especially low-grade, showed above-expected tissue-blood divergence; non-neoplastic patients showed below. Only very few CDR3 sequences appeared in both tissue and blood.

The sample consisted of glioma tissue, nonneoplastic brain tissue, or PBMCs (not recorded which). The TCR was taken from a human donor with low-grade glioma or glioblastoma, undergoing nonglioma brain surgery, or in good health (not recorded which). The chain has TRBV7-2 and TRBJ2-5, with 7 bases fitting TRBD2. The CDR3 is CASSTGEGRAETQYF. CDR3 bases: TGTGCCAGCAGCACCGGGGAAGGGAGGGCAGAGACCCAGTACTTC.